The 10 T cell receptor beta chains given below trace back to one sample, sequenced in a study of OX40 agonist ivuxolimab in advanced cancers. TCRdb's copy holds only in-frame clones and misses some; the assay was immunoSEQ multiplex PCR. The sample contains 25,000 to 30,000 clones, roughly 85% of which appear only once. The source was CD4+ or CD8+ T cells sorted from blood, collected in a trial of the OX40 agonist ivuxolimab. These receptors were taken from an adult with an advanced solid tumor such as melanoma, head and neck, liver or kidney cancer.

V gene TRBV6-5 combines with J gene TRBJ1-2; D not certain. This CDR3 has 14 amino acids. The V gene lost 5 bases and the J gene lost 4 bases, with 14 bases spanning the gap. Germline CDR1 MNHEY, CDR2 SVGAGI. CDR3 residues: CASSHGDRIYGYTF. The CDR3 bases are TGTGCCAGCAGTCACGGCGATCGGATCTATGGCTACACCTTC.

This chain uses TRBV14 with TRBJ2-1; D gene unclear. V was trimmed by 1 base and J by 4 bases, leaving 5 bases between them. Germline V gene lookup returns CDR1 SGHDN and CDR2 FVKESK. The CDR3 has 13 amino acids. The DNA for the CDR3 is TGTGCCAGCAGCCAAGGGTGGTACAATGAGCAGTTCTTC. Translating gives CASSQGWYNEQFF.

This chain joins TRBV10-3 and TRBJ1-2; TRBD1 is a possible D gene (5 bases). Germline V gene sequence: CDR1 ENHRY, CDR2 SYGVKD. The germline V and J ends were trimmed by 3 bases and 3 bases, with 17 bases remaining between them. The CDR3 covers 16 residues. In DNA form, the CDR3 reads TGTGCCATCAGTGAAGCTCGTGGGGGGAAAGACTATGGCTACACCTTC. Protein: CAISEARGGKDYGYTF.

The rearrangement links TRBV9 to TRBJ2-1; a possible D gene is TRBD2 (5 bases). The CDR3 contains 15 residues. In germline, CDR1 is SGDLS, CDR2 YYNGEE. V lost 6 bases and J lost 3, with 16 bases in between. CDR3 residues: CASTISATHYNEQFF. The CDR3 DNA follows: TGTGCCAGCACCATTAGCGCAACCCACTACAATGAGCAGTTCTTC.

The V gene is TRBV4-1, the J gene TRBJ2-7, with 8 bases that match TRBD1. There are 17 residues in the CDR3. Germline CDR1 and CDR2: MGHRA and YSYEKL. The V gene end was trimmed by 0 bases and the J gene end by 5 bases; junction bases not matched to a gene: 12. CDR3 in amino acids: CASSQEPPGGRSDEQYF. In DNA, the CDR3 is TGCGCCAGCAGCCAAGAACCCCCAGGGGGCCGTAGCGACGAGCAGTACTTC.

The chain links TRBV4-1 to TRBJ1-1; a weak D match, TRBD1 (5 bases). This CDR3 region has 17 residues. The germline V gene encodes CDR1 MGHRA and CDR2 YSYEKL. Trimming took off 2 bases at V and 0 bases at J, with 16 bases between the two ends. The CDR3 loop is CASSQLPRARLNTEAFF. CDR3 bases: TGCGCCAGCAGCCAACTGCCCAGGGCTAGACTGAACACTGAAGCTTTCTTT.

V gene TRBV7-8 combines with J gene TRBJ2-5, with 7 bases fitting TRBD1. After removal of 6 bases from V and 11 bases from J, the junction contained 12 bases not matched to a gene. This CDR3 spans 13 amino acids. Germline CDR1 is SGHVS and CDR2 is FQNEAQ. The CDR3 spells CASRPRQGIEQYF. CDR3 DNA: TGTGCCAGCAGACCACGACAGGGAATAGAGCAGTACTTC.

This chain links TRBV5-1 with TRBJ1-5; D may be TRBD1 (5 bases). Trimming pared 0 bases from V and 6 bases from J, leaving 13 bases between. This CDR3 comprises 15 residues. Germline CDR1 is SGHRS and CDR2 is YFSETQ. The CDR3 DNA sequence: TGCGCCAGCAGCTTGGCCGGGGGTGCGTTTCAGCCCCAGCATTTT. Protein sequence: CASSLAGGAFQPQHF.

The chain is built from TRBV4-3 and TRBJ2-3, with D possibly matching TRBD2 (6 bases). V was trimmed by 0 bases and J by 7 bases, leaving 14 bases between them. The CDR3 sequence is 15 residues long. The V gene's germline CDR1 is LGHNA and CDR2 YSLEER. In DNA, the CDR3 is TGCGCCAGCAGCCAAGACCGGGCGGGACCACATACGCAGTATTTT. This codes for CASSQDRAGPHTQYF.

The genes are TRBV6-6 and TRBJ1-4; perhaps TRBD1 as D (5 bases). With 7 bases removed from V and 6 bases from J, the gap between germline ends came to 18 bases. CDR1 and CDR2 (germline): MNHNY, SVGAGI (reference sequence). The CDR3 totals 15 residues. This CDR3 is CASTNGIQGDEKLFF. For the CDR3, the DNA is TGTGCCAGCACAAACGGGATCCAAGGGGATGAAAAACTGTTTTTT.